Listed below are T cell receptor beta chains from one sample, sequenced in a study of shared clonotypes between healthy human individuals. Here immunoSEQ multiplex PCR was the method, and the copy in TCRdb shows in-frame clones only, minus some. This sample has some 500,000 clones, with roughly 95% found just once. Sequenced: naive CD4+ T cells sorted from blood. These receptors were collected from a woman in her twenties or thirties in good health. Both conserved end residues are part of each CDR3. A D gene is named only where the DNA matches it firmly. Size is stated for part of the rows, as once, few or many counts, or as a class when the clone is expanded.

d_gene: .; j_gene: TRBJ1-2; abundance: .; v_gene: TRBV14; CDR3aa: CASSQKREKIYYGYTF; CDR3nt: TGTGCCAGCAGCCAAAAACGGGAGAAAATTTACTATGGCTACACCTTC
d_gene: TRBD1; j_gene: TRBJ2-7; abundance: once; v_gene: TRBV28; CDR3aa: CASSSGGPSSYEQYF; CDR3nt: TGTGCCAGCAGCTCAGGGGGCCCGAGCTCCTACGAGCAGTACTTC
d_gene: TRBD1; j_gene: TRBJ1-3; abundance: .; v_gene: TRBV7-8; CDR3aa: CASSFGQGAGNTIYF; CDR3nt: TGTGCCAGCAGCTTCGGACAGGGGGCGGGAAACACCATATATTTT
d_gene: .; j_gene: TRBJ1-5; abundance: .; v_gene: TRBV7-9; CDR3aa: CASSWDSNQPQHF; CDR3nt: TGTGCCAGCAGCTGGGACAGCAATCAGCCCCAGCATTTT
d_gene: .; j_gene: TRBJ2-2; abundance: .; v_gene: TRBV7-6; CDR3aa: CASSLDAQTGTGELFF; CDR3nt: TGTGCCAGCAGCTTAGACGCTCAGACCGGCACCGGGGAGCTGTTTTTT
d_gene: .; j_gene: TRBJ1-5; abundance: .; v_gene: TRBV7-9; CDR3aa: CASSLWGSENQPQHF; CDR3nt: TGTGCCAGCAGCTTATGGGGATCTGAAAATCAGCCCCAGCATTTT
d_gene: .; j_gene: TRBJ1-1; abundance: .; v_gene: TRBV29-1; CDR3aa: CSVALGLWNTEAFF; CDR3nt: TGCAGCGTTGCCCTGGGACTGTGGAACACTGAAGCTTTCTTT
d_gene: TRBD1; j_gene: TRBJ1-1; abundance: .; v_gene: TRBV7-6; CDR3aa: CASSLGKGQGFMNTEAFF; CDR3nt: TGTGCCAGCAGCTTAGGAAAGGGACAGGGCTTCATGAACACTGAAGCTTTCTTT
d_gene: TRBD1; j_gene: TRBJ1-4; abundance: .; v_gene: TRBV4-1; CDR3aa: CASSRPWGQGRSTNEKLFF; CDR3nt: TGCGCCAGCAGCCGGCCGTGGGGACAGGGTCGATCAACTAATGAAAAACTGTTTTTT
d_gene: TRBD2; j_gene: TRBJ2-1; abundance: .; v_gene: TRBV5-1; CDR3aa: CASQAGSGSYNEQFF; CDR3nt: TGCGCCAGCCAAGCGGGGAGCGGGAGCTACAATGAGCAGTTCTTC
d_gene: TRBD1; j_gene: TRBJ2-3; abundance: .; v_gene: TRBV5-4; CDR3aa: CASSPPGQGTDTQYF; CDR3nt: TGTGCCAGCAGCCCTCCGGGACAGGGCACAGATACGCAGTATTTT
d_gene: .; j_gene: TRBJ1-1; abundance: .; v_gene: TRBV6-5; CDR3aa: CASSYSWQGRAEAFF; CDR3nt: TGTGCCAGCAGTTACTCATGGCAGGGTCGGGCTGAAGCTTTCTTT
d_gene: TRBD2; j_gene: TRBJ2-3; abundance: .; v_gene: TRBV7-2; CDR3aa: CASSFLAGRNTQYF; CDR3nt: TGTGCCAGCAGCTTCCTAGCGGGGAGAAATACGCAGTATTTT
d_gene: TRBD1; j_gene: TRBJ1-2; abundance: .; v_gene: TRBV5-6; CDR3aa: CASSGTGGVGYTF; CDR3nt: TGTGCCAGCAGTGGTACAGGGGGAGTGGGCTACACCTTC
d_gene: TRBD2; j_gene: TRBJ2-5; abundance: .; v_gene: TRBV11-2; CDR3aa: CASSSGLAGVETQYF; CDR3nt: TGTGCCAGCAGCTCGGGACTAGCGGGAGTAGAGACCCAGTACTTC
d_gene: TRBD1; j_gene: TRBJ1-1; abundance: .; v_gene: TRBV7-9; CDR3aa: CASSLGHRGNTEAFF; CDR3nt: TGTGCCAGCAGCTTAGGTCACAGGGGGAACACTGAAGCTTTCTTT
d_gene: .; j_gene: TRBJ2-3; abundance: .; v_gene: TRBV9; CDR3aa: CASTGRREGITDTQYF; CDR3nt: TGTGCCAGCACCGGAAGGAGAGAGGGGATCACAGATACGCAGTATTTT
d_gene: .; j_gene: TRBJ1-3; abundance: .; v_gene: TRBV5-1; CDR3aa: CASRLSGAGNTIYF; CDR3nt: TGCGCCAGCAGGTTGTCAGGCGCTGGAAACACCATATATTTT
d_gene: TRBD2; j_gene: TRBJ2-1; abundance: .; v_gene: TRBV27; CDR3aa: CASSHMSAGGDNEQFF; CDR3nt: TGTGCCAGCAGCCATATGAGTGCGGGAGGAGACAATGAGCAGTTCTTC
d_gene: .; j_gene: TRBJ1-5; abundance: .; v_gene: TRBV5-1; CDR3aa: CASSLAWSDPKGKYQPQHF; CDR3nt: TGCGCCAGCAGCTTGGCGTGGTCCGACCCGAAGGGCAAATATCAGCCCCAGCATTTT
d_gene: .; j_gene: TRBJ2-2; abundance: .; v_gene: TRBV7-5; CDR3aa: CVRSSPLGGKNTGELFF; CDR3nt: TGTGTCAGAAGCTCCCCCTTAGGCGGAAAGAACACCGGGGAGCTGTTTTTT
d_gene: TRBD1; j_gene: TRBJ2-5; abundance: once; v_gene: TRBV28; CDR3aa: CASSLGLGQGAVSQETQYF; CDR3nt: TGTGCCAGCAGTTTAGGCCTGGGACAGGGGGCAGTAAGCCAAGAGACCCAGTACTTC
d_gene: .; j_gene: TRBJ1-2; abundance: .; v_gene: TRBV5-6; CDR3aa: CASSLVNLFNGYTF; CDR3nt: TGTGCCAGCAGCTTGGTTAATTTGTTCAATGGCTACACCTTC
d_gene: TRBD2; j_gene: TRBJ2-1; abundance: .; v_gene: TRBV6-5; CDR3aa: CASSYSMGGRNNEQFF; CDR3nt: TGTGCCAGCAGTTACTCTATGGGAGGGCGCAACAATGAGCAGTTCTTC
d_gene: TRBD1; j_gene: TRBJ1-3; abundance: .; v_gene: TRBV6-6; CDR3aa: CASSPTQGARNTIYF; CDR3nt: TGTGCCAGCAGTCCCACGCAGGGGGCGAGAAACACCATATATTTT
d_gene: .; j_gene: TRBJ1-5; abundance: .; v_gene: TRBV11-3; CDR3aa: CASSLVARESNQPQHF; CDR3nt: TGTGCCAGCAGCTTAGTGGCCAGGGAAAGCAATCAGCCCCAGCATTTT
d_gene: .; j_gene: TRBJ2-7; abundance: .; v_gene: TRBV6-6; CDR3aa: CASSTHWERVEEQYF; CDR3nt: TGTGCCAGCAGTACCCATTGGGAGCGGGTGGAGGAGCAGTACTTC
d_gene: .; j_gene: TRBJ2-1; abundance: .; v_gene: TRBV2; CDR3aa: CASLVGNYNEQFF; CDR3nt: TGTGCCAGCTTGGTCGGTAACTACAATGAGCAGTTCTTC
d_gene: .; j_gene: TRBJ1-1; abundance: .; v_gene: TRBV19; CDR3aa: CAASSGQWIGEAFF; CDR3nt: TGTGCCGCCTCTTCTGGGCAGTGGATCGGTGAAGCTTTCTTT
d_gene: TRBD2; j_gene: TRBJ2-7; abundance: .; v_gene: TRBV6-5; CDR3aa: CASPLTSLEQYF; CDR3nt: TGTGCCAGCCCTTTGACTAGCCTCGAGCAGTACTTC
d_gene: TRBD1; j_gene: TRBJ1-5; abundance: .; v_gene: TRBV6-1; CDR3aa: CASRMTGGDQPQHF; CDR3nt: TGTGCCAGCAGGATGACAGGGGGCGATCAGCCCCAGCATTTT
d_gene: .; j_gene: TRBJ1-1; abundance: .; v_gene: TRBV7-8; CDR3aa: CASSFGGNTEAFF; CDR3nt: TGTGCCAGCAGCTTTGGGGGGAACACTGAAGCTTTCTTT
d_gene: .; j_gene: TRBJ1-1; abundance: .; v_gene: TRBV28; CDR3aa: CASSPGTGTEAFF; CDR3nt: TGTGCCAGCAGTCCAGGAACAGGAACTGAAGCTTTCTTT
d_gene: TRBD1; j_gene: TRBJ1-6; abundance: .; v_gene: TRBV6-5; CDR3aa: CASRIQGVVSPLHF; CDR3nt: TGTGCCAGCAGAATCCAGGGGGTGGTCTCACCCCTCCACTTT
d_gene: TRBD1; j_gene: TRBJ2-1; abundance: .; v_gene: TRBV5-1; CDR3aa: CASSTGTGGYNEQFF; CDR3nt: TGCGCCAGTAGCACCGGGACAGGGGGCTACAATGAGCAGTTCTTC
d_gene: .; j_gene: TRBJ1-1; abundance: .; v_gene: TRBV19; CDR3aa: CASTPDRLNTEAFF; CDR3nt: TGTGCCAGTACCCCGGACAGACTGAACACTGAAGCTTTCTTT
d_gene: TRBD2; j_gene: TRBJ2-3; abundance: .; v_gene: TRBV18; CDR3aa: CASSTYSAGLTDTQYF; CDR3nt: TGTGCCAGCTCAACGTATTCAGCGGGACTCACAGATACGCAGTATTTT
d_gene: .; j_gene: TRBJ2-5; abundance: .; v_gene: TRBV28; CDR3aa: CASSRGPVLEQYF; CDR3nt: TGTGCCAGCAGTCGTGGACCAGTTCTGGAGCAGTACTTC
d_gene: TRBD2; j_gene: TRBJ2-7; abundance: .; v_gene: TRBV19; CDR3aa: CASIALKAEGLAGGGYEQYF; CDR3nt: TGTGCCAGTATCGCCCTGAAGGCAGAGGGACTAGCGGGAGGAGGGTACGAGCAGTACTTC
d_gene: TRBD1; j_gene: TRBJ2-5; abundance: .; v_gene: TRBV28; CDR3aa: CASSSPDRGQETQYF; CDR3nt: TGTGCCAGCAGTTCCCCGGACAGGGGTCAAGAGACCCAGTACTTC
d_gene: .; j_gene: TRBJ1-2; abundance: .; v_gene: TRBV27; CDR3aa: CASSLSRQANYGYTF; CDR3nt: TGTGCCAGCAGTTTATCCCGACAAGCTAACTATGGCTACACCTTC
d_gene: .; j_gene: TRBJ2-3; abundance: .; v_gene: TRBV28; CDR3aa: CASSLTIGRVYF; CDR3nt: TGTGCCAGCAGTCTAACTATAGGTCGGGTGTATTTT
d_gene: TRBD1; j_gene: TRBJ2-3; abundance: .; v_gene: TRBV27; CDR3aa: CASFDRATRDTQYF; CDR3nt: TGTGCCAGCTTCGACAGGGCCACCAGGGATACGCAGTATTTT
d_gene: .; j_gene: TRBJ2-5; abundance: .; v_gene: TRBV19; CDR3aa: CASSMVAGEETQYF; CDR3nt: TGTGCCAGTAGTATGGTGGCAGGGGAAGAGACCCAGTACTTC
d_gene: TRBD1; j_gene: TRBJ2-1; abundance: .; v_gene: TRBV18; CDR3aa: CASSLMTGVGNEQFF; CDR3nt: TGTGCCAGCTCACTTATGACAGGGGTAGGTAATGAGCAGTTCTTC
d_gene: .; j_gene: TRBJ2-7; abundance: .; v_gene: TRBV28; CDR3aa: CASSLVVREQYF; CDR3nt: TGTGCCAGCAGTTTAGTAGTGCGCGAGCAGTACTTC
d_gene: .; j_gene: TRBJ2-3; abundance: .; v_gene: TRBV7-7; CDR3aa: CASSAGLSRTDTQYF; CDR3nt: TGTGCCAGCAGCGCGGGACTGTCTCGCACAGATACGCAGTATTTT
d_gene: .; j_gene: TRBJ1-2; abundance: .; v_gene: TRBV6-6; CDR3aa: CASSYSVLEGYGYTF; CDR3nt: TGTGCCAGCAGTTACTCGGTATTGGAGGGGTATGGCTACACCTTC
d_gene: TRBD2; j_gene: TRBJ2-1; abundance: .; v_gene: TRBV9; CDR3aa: CASGLAGGSYNEQFF; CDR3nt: TGTGCCAGCGGTTTAGCGGGAGGGTCCTACAATGAGCAGTTCTTC
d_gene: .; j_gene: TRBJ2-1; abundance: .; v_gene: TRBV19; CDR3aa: CASSAGLGQFF; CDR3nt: TGTGCCAGTAGTGCAGGGTTGGGTCAGTTCTTC
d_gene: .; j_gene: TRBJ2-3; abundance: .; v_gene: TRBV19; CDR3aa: CASSTVNVDTQYF; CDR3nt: TGTGCCAGTAGTACTGTAAATGTAGATACGCAGTATTTT